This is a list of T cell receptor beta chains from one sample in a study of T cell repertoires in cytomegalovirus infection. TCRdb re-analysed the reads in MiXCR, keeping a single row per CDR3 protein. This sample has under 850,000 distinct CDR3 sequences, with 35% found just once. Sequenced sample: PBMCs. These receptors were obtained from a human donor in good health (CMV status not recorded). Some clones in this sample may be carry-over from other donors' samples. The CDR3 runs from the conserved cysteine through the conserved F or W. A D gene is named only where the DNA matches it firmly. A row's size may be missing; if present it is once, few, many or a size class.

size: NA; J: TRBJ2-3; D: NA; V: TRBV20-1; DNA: TGCAGTGCTCCCTTAAGGACAGTATCATTCACAGATACGCAGTATTTT; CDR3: CSAPLRTVSFTDTQYF
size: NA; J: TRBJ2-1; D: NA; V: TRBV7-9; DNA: TGTGCCAGCAGTTTAACGGGGGACTACAATGAGCAGTTCTTC; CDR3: CASSLTGDYNEQFF
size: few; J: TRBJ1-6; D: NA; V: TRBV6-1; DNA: TGTGCCAGCAGGACAAAGCAGAATTCACCCCTCCACTTT; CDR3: CASRTKQNSPLHF
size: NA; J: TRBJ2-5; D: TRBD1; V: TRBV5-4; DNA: TGTGCCAGCAGCCAAGGACAGGTACAAGAGACCCAGTACTTC; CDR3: CASSQGQVQETQYF
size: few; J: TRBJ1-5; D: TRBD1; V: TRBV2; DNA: TGTGCCAGCAGGGGGACAGGGGGTGGCGATCAGCCCCAGCATTTT; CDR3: CASRGTGGGDQPQHF
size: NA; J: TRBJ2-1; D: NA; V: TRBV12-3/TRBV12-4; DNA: TGTGCCAGCAGTTCCTCTCGGGTCGCATCCTACAATGAGCAGTTCTTC; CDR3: CASSSSRVASYNEQFF
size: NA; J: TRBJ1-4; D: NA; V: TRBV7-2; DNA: TGTGCCAGCAGCTTAGCTGGGACACCCGAAAAACTGTTTTTT; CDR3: CASSLAGTPEKLFF
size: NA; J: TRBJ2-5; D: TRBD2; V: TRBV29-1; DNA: TGCAGCGTTGAAGTTGACGGACTAGCGGTCAAAGAGACCCAGTACTTC; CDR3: CSVEVDGLAVKETQYF
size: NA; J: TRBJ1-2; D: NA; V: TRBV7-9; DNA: TGTGCCAGCAGCTCTGGGGCACGGGATGGCTACACCTTC; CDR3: CASSSGARDGYTF
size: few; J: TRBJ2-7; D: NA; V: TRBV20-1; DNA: TGCAGTGCTAGTAGCCCTTTCGGCTCCTACGAGCAGTACTTC; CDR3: CSASSPFGSYEQYF
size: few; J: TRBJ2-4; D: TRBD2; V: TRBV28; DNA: TGTGCCAGCAGTCCCGGGGGGGCAGAAGCCAAAAACATTCAGTACTTC; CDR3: CASSPGGAEAKNIQYF
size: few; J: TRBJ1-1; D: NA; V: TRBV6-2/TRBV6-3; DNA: TGTGCCAGCAGTTACAATCCAGGGCGTACTGAAGCTTTCTTT; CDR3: CASSYNPGRTEAFF
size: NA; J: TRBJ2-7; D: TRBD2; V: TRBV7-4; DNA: TGTGCCAGCAGCTTACAATCTCTAGCGGGAGCAGCCTACGAGCAGTACTTC; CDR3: CASSLQSLAGAAYEQYF
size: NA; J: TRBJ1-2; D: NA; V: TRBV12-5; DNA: TGTGCTAGTGGTTTGGGAGGAGGCCCGAATGGCTACACCTTC; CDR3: CASGLGGGPNGYTF
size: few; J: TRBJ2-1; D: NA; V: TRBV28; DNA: TGTGCCAGCAGGATGACTCACAGCTCCTACAATGAGCAGTTCTTC; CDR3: CASRMTHSSYNEQFF
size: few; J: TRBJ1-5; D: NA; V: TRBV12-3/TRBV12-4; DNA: TGTGCCAGCAGTTCTGGGGGAATGAGCAATCAGCCCCAGCATTTT; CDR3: CASSSGGMSNQPQHF
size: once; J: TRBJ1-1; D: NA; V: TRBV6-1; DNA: TGTGCCAGCAGTGAAGCTTCAGGGTGGGGTGAAGCTTTCTTT; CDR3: CASSEASGWGEAFF
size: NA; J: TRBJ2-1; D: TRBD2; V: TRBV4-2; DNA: TGTGCCAGCAGCCCGGCTAAAGGACTAGCGGGGCACTACAATGAGCAGTTCTTC; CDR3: CASSPAKGLAGHYNEQFF
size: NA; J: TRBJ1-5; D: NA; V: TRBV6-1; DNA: TGTGCCAGCAGTGAATCGGGGGGGCTTGAGCAGCCCCAGCATTTT; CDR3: CASSESGGLEQPQHF
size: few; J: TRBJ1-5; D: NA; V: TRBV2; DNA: TGTGCCAGCAGTGAAAGACATCAGCCCCAGCATTTT; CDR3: CASSERHQPQHF
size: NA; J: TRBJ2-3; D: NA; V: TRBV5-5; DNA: TGTGCCAGCAGCAAGCTAGACCTAAGCACAGATACGCAGTATTTT; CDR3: CASSKLDLSTDTQYF
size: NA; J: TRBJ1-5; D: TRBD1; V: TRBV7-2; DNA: TGTGCCAGCAGCCCACCGGGACAGGGGGCTAGGGACAATCAGCCCCAGCATTTT; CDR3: CASSPPGQGARDNQPQHF
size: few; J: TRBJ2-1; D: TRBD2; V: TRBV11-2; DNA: TGTGCCAGCAGCCCTTACCTAGCGGGAGAATTCCACAATGAGCAGTTCTTC; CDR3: CASSPYLAGEFHNEQFF
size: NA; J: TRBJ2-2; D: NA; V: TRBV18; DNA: TGTGCCAGCTCACCAAGGGGGGAGCCGAACACCGGGGAGCTGTTTTTT; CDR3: CASSPRGEPNTGELFF
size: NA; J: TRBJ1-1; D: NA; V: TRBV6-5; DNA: TGTGCCAGCAGTTCGATTGGATTGAACACTGAAGCTTTCTTT; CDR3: CASSSIGLNTEAFF
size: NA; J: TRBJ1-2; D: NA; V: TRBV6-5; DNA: TGTGCCAGCAGTTACCGTGGGACGGCCTATGGCTACACCTTC; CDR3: CASSYRGTAYGYTF
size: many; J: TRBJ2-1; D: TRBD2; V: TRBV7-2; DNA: TGTGCCAGCAGCGCGGGGACTAGCGGGAGCAATGAGCAGTTCTTC; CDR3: CASSAGTSGSNEQFF
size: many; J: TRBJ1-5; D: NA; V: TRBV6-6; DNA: TGTGCCAGCAGTTATCTTTCGAATCAGCCCCAGCATTTT; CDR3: CASSYLSNQPQHF
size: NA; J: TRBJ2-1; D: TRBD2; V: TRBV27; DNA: TGTGCCAGCAGTTTAGGGCTAGCGGGACTCAACTCCTACAATGAGCAGTTCTTC; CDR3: CASSLGLAGLNSYNEQFF
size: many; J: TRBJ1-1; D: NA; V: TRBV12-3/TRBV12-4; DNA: TGTGCCAGCAGTTTCAGGGCCACCTTAGGGACTGAAGCTTTCTTT; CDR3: CASSFRATLGTEAFF
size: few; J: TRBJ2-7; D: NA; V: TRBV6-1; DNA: TGTGCCAGCAGTTACTCTGGGGCAAGTTACGAGCAGTACTTC; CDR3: CASSYSGASYEQYF
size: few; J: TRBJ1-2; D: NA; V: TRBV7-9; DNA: TGTGCCAGCAGCTTAGGCCTAGGACAGACCTTACCTAACTATGGCTACACCTTC; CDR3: CASSLGLGQTLPNYGYTF
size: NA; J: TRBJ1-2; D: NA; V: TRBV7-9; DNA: TGTGCCAGCAGCCAAGGGACTTCTGGCTACACCTTC; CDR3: CASSQGTSGYTF
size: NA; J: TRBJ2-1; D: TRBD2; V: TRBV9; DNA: TGTGCCAGCAGCGTGTCTAGCGGAGTCAATGAGCAGTTCTTC; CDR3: CASSVSSGVNEQFF
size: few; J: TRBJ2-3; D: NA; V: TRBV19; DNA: TGTGCCACCGAGGGACCGGGCACAGATACGCAGTATTTT; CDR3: CATEGPGTDTQYF